This TCR beta chain derives from a study of shared clonotypes between healthy human individuals (dated by TCRdb to the early 2020s). About the investigation overall: The cohort included three men and two women between 18 and 49 years of age. For each donor, CD4 naive and CD4 memory were each run on three plates, CD8 naive on two plates, and CD8 memory on one plate. Each donor's leukapheresis produced roughly between about 0.85 and 10 billion PBMCs. Blood TCR repertoires of five healthy adults were deeply sequenced to estimate repertoire size and the extent of clonotype sharing between individuals. Different laboratories and diverse techniques were used to prepare libraries and sequence TCR repertoires, to increase sequencing depth and limit assay-specific biases. The full study reports these points: Sampling was restricted to blood, and TCR repertoires in tissues likely differ from the TCR repertoires found in blood. About 5% of naive CD4, 3.5% of naive CD8, about 2.5% of memory CD4, and over 0.35% of memory CD8 clonotypes were shared across several donors. Compared with non-shared clonotypes, the clonotypes found in all four sorted-subset donors had higher generation probabilities. Because the study included a small number of donors, the genetic and exposure-history diversity represented was limited. Naive subsets generally had larger estimated clonotype richness than memory subsets. Pairwise subsampling indicated that sequencing depth was expected to affect the degree of clonotype sharing among donors. Incomplete sequencing was indicated by rarefaction of sorted-subset datasets, despite the large sequencing depth.

Using the deep immunoSEQ assay, multiplex PCR amplified TCR CDR3 regions from genomic DNA. Extracted genomic DNA from each cell subset was spread evenly across all wells of several immunoSEQ 96-well plates, with each plate serving as a replicate. For sorted subsets, each replicate PCR was loaded with around 200 ng genomic DNA, equivalent to 25,000 to 35,000 T cell genomes. Purified libraries were measured with a Qubit 3.0 fluorometer, size-checked on a Bioanalyzer 2100, and measured again with the KAPA Library Quantification kit. Each immunoSEQ 96-well plate was sequenced on its own single-read 150-cycle Illumina NextSeq 550 flow cell. The authors processed their data as follows. The immunoSEQ output contained only junctional sequences without quality scores, so filtering could not match that applied to full-length reads. Sequences were annotated with PyIR, a Python wrapper for IgBLAST v1.9, and V/J genes and CDR3 were assigned using IMGT germline references. Reads were filtered out if the reads had weak V/J assignments (E-value above 1e-6), no CDR3, stop codons, out-of-frame junctions, or ambiguous translated residues. V3J clonotypes were defined by identical inferred V gene, J gene, and CDR3 amino acid sequence. To compute the percentage overlap between repertoires, the number of shared unique clonotypes was divided by the size of the smaller repertoire. Three approaches were used to assess repertoire richness: RTK rarefaction, the Chao1 estimator, and Recon v2.1 estimates of unobserved clonotypes. For all TCRbeta clonotypes obtained by the gDNA method from a few donors, generation probabilities were computed with OLGA. Sourced from immuneACCESS, this table was stored by TCRdb with only in-frame sequences that have V and J called. A share of the clones is absent; for the studies checked, an unresolved V gene accounts for under half, and the remainder has no known explanation. V and J calls and clone size follow that table, whereas D and trimming were derived from the DNA. Here the sample has roughly 2.4 million clones; 95% occur a single time. The ten largest make up 0.13% of the sample.

About this clone: The antigen this receptor binds is unknown. Per-nucleotide qualities are absent, and no much larger clonotype sits a single base away.

CDR1 and CDR2 are read off the germline V gene as MNHNS and SASEGT. The CDR3 starts with the cysteine, ends with the phenylalanine, and has 15 residues. Kept here is only the CDR3 DNA, which spans 45 bases and is read in frame from base 1. Trimming leaves V shorter by 2 bases and J shorter by 1 base, with the junction holding 5 bases beyond the gene matches. The donors were healthy, HIV-negative adults who had no recently reported acute infections or vaccinations. Every donor was a Caucasian adult living in Nashville, Tennessee, USA. CD4+ T cells were enriched by magnetic negative selection, after which naive cells were positively selected on CD45RA and the negative fraction was taken as the memory subset. After blood collection by leukapheresis, PBMCs were isolated using Ficoll-Histopaque density gradient centrifugation and then cryopreserved in the vapor phase of liquid nitrogen. Analytical flow cytometry was used to check the purity and quantity of every magnetically sorted T cell population. Genomic DNA was isolated from each sorted fraction and quantified by UV absorbance on a Nanodrop 2000c.

The source is a man aged 18 to 29 in good health. Sample: naive CD4+ T cells sorted from blood. The cell subset or site label of this sample denotes: CD45RA+ positively selected. The sequence joins TRBV6-1 to TRBJ2-7; 7 bases in the middle match TRBD2. The DNA reads TGTGCCAGCAGTGAAATGCGGGGACTATCCTACGAGCAGTACTTC. Its translation is CASSEMRGLSYEQYF.